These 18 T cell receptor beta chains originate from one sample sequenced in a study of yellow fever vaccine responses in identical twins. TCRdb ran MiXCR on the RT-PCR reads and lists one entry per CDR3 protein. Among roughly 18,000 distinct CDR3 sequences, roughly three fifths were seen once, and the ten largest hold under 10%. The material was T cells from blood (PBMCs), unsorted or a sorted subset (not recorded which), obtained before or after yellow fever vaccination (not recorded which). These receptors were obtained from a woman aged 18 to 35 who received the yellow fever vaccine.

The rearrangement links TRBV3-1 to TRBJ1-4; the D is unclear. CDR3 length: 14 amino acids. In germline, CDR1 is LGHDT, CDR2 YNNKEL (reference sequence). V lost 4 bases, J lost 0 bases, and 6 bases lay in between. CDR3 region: CASSRAATNEKLFF. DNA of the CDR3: TGTGCCAGCAGCCGGGCTGCAACTAATGAAAAACTGTTTTTT. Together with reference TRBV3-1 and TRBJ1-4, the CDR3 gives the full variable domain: DTAVSQTPKYLVTQMGNDKSIKCEQNLGHDTMYWYKQDSKKFLKIMFSYNNKELIINETVPNRFSPKSPDKAHLNLHINSLELGDSAVYFCASSRAATNEKLFFGSGTQLSVL.

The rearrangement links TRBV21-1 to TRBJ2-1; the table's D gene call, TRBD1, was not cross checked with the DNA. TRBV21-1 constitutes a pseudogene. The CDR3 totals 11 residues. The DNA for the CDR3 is TGTGCCAGCAGACCTCCGGGGGACGGGGGCTTC. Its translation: CASRPPGDGGF.

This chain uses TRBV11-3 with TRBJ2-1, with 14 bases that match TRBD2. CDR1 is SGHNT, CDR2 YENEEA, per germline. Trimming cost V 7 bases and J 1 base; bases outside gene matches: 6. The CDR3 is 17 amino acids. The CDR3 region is CASTGTSGSISYNEQFF. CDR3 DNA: TGTGCCAGCACCGGGACTAGCGGGAGTATATCCTACAATGAGCAGTTCTTC.

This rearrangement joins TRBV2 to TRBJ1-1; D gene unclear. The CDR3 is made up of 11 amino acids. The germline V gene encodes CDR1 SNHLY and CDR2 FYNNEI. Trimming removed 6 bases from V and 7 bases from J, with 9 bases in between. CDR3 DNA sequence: TGTGCCAGCAGCTACCAGGTTGAAGCTTTCTTT. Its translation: CASSYQVEAFF.

The DNA of the CDR3 is TGTGCCAGCAGCCAAGAAGAGGGTGGGGCAAATGAGCAGTTCTTC. Translation gives CASSQEEGGANEQFF. This chain uses TRBV4-2 with TRBJ2-1, with D perhaps matching TRBD1 or TRBD2 (5 bases each). The ends were cut back, 0 bases at V and 7 bases at J, with 13 bases in the middle. This CDR3 region has 15 residues. The germline gives CDR1 LGHNA, CDR2 YNFKEQ.

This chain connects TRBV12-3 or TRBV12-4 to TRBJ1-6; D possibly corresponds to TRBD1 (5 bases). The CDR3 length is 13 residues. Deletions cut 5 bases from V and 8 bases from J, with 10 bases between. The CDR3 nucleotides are TGTGCCAGCAGTCAGTGGGGGGATTCACCCCTCCACTTT. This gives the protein CASSQWGDSPLHF.

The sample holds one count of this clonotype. The CDR3 spells CSARDSRTVRWTEAFF. The CDR3 nucleotides read TGCAGTGCTAGAGATAGTAGGACAGTCCGGTGGACTGAAGCTTTCTTT. The chain is built from TRBV20-1 and TRBJ1-1; perhaps TRBD1 as D (6 bases). Looked up from germline, CDR1 is DFQATT and CDR2 is SNEGSKA (reference sequence). V dropped 0 bases and J dropped 5 bases, with 19 bases sitting between them. CDR3 length: 16 amino acids.

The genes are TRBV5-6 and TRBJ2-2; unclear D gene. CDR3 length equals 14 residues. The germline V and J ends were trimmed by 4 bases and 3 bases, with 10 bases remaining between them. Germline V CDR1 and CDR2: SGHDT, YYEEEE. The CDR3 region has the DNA TGTGCCAGCAGCCCCGGCCCTTACACCGGGGAGCTGTTTTTT. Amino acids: CASSPGPYTGELFF.

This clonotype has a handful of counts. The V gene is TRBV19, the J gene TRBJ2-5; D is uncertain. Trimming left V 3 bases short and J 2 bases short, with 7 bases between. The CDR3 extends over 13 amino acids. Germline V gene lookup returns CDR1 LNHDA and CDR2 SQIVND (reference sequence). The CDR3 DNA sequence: TGTGCCAGTAGTATGGCGCAGCAAGAGACCCAGTACTTC. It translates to CASSMAQQETQYF.

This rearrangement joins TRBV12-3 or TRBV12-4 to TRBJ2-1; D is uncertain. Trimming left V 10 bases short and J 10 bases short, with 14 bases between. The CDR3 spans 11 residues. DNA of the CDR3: TGTGCCACCGGTAGCCTTGACGAGCAGTTCTTC. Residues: CATGSLDEQFF.

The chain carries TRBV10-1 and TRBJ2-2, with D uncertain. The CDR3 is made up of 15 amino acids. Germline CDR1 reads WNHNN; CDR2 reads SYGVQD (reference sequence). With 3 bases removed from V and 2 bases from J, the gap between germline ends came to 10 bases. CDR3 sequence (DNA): TGCGCCAGCAGTGATGGTAGCAGAAACACCGGGGAGCTGTTTTTT. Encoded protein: CASSDGSRNTGELFF.

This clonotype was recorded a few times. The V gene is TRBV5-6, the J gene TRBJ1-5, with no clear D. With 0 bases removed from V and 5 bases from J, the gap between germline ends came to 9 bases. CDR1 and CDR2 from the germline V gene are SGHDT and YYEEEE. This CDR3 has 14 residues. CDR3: CASSLAAGDQPQHF. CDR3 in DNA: TGTGCCAGCAGCTTGGCCGCGGGTGATCAGCCCCAGCATTTT.

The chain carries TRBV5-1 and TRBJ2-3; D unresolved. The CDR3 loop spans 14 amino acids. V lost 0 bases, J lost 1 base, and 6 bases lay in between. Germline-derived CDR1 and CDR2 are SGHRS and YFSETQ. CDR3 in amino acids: CASSLGHRTDTQYF. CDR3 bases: TGCGCCAGCAGCTTGGGACATCGCACAGATACGCAGTATTTT.

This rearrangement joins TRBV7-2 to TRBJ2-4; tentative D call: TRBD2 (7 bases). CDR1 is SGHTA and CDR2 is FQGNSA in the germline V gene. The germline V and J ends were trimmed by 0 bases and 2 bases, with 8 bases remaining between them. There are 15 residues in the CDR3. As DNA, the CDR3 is TGTGCCAGCAGCTTAGCGGGGGGGCCCAAAAACATTCAGTACTTC. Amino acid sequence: CASSLAGGPKNIQYF. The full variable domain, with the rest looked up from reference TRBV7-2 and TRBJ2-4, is GAGVSQSPSNKVTEKGKDVELRCDPISGHTALYWYRQSLGQGLEFLIYFQGNSAPDKSGLPSDRFSAERTGGSVSTLTIQRTQQEDSAVYLCASSLAGGPKNIQYFGAGTRLSVL.

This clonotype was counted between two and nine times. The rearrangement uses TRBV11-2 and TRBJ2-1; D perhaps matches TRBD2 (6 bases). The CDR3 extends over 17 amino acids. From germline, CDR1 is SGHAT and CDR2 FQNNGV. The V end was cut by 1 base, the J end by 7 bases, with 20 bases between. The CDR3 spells CASSLVEWRAGGNEQFF. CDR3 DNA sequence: TGTGCCAGCAGCTTAGTAGAATGGAGGGCCGGTGGGAATGAGCAGTTCTTC.

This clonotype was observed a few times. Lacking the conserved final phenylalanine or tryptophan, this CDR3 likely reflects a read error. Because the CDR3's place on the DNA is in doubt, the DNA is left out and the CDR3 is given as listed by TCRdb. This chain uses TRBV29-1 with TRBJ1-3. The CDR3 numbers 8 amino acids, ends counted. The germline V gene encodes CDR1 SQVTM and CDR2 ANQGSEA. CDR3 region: CSFRTGFS.

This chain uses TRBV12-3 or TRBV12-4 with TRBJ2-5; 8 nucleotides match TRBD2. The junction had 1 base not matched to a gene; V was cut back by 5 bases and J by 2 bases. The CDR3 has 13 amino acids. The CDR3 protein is CASSRLAQETQYF. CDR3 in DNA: TGTGCCAGCAGTCGACTAGCGCAAGAGACCCAGTACTTC.

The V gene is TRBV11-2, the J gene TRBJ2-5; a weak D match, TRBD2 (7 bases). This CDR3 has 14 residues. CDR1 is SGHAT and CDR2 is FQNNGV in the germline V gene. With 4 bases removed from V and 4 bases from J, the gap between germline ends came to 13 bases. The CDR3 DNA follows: TGTGCCAGCAGCTACCTAGGGGGGGGAGAGACCCAGTACTTC. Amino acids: CASSYLGGGETQYF.